This TCR beta chain was identified during a study of blood T cell repertoires in COVID-19. Study in general: Whether acute or convalescent, the COVID-19 samples came from the United States, Italy and Spain. PBMCs, B-cell-depleted T cells, or T cells were the source of the cDNA or gDNA that made up the material.

Original methodology: For nucleated cells, counts were estimated from reference gene primer amplification. Libraries were prepared by immunoSEQ multiplex PCR; TCRdb keeps only in-frame clonotypes and omits some of them. That table is the source of V, J and clone size, and D and trimming were worked out from the DNA. The table lists under 50,000 clones, over 85% of them singletons. The CDR3 is made up of 15 amino acids. Germline CDR1 is SGHTA and CDR2 is FQGTGA. The V and J ends lost 2 bases and 8 bases respectively, with 13 bases between them. Sequenced material: peripheral blood. The sequence derives from a man between 65 and 80 years old with active COVID-19. This chain uses TRBV7-3 with TRBJ1-6, with a possible D match to TRBD1 (5 bases). CDR3 coding DNA: TGTGCCAGCAGCTTACGTGGTCAGGGTGATTCACCCCTCCACTTT. It codes for CASSLRGQGDSPLHF.